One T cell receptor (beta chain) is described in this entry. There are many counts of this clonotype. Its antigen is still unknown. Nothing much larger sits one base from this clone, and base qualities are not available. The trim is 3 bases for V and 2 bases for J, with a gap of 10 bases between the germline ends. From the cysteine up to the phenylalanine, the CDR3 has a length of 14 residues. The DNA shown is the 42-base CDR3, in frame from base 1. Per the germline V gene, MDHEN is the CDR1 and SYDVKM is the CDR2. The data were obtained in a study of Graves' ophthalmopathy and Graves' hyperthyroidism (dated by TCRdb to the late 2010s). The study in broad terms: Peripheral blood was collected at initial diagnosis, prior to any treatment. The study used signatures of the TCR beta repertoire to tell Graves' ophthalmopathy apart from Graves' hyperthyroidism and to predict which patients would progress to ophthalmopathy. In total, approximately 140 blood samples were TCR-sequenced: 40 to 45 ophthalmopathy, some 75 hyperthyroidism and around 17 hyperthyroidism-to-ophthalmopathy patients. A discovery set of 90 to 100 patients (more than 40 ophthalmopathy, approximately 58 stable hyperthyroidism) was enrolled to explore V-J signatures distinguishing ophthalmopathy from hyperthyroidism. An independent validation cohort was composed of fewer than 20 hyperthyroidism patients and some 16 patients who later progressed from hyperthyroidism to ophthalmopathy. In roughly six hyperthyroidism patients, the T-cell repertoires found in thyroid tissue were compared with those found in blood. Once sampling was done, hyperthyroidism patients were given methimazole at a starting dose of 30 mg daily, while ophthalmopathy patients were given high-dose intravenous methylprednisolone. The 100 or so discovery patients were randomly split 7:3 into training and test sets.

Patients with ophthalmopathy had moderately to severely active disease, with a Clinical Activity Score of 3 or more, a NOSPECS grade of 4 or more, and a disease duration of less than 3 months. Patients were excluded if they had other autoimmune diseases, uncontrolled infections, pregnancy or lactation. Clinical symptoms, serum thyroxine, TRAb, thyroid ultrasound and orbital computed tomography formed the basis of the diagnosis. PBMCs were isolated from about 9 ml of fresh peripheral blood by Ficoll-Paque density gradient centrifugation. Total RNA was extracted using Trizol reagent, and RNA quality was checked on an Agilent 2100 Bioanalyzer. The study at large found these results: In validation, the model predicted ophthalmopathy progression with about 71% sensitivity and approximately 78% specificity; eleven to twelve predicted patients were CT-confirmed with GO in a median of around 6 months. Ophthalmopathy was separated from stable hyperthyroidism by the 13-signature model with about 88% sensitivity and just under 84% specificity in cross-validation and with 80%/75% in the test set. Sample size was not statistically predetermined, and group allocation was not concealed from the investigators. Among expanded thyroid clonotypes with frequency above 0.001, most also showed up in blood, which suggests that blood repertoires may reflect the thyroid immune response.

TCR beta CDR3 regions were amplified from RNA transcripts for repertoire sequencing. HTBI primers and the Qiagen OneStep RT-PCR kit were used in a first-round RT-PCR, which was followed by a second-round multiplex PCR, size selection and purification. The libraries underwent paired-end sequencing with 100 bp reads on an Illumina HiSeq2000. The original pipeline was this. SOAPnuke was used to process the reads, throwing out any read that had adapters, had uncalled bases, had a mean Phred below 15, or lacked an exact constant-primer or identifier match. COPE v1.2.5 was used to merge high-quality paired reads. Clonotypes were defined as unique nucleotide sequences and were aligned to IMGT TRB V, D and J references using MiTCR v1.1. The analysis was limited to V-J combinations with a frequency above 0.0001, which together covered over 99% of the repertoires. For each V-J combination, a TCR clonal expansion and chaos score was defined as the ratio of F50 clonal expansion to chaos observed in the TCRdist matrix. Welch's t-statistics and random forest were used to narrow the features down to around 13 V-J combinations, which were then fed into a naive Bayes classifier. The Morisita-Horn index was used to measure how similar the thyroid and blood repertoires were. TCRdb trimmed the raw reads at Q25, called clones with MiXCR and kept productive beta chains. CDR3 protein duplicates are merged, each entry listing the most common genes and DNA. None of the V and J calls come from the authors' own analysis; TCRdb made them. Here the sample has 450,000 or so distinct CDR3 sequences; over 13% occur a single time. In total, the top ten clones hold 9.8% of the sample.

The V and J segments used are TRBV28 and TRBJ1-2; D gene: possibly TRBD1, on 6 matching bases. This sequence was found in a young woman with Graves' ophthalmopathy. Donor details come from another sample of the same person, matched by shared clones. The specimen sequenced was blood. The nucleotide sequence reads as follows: TGTGCCAGCAGTTTGGACAGCTCAAACTATGGCTACACCTTC. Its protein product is CASSLDSSNYGYTF.